Below, 17 T cell receptor beta chains from the same sample are listed, as sequenced in a study of metastatic and nonmetastatic thyroid tumors. TCRdb redid the clone calls on the PCR reads using MiXCR. This sample has approximately 69,000 clones, with about 14% found just once. Each patient came to thyroid surgery without any prior treatment (of any kind). The specimen was blood. These receptors all stem from a male donor with papillary thyroid cancer or a benign thyroid nodule (not recorded which). Some clones in this sample may be carry-over from other donors' samples.

In its sample, this clone was seen a few times. The chain joins TRBV10-3 to TRBJ2-5; 11 bases map to TRBD2. The germline CDR1 and CDR2 sequences are ENHRY and SYGVKD. J gave up 5 bases and V 3 bases, and 11 bases lay outside the gene matches. The CDR3 length is 17 residues. CDR3 protein: CAISDSSVLAGVETQYF. CDR3 DNA: TGTGCCATCAGTGATAGCTCGGTACTAGCGGGAGTGGAGACCCAGTACTTC.

This clone was seen a few times. The chain combines TRBV10-3 with TRBJ2-7, with 7 bases identical to TRBD2. CDR3 size: 17 residues. Trimming at V came to 2 bases and at J to 3 bases, leaving 13 bases not matched to a gene. Germline lookup yields CDR1 ENHRY and CDR2 SYGVKD. The CDR3 DNA follows: TGTGCCATCAGTGAGACACCCCTTGCTAGCGGCAGCTACGAGCAGTACTTC. Residues: CAISETPLASGSYEQYF.

The CDR3 sequence is CASSWGTGPGELFF. DNA for the CDR3: TGTGCCAGCAGCTGGGGAACAGGGCCCGGGGAGCTGTTTTTT. V usage is TRBV5-6 and J usage is TRBJ2-2; D may be TRBD1 (6 bases). The V end was cut by 3 bases, the J end by 6 bases, with 12 bases between. The CDR3 runs to 14 residues. Germline loops: CDR1 SGHDT, CDR2 YYEEEE. Full variable domain (outside the CDR3, taken from reference TRBV5-6 and TRBJ2-2): DAGVTQSPTHLIKTRGQQVTLRCSPKSGHDTVSWYQQALGQGPQFIFQYYEEEERQRGNFPDRFSGHQFPNYSSELNVNALLLGDSALYLCASSWGTGPGELFFGEGSRLTVL.

There are many counts of this clone. The rearrangement uses TRBV25-1 and TRBJ2-1; TRBD1 might be the D (5 bases). Trimming pared 4 bases from V and 12 bases from J, leaving 13 bases between. The germline CDR1 and CDR2 sequences are MGHDK and SYGVNS. The CDR3 totals 12 residues. The CDR3 coding sequence is TGTGCCAGCAGTGCCTTGGGGCTTAGGCAGTTCTTC. Its protein product is CASSALGLRQFF.

CDR3 sequence (DNA): TGTGCCATCAGTGGGACTAGTAGAGGCGAGCAGTACTTC. Encoded protein: CAISGTSRGEQYF. The V gene is TRBV10-3, the J gene TRBJ2-7, with 7 bases identical to TRBD2. The V gene's germline CDR1 is ENHRY and CDR2 SYGVKD. This CDR3 is 13 amino acids long. V dropped 4 bases and J dropped 6; count of bases not matched to a gene: 6.

This clone was seen ten or more times. V gene TRBV10-1 combines with J gene TRBJ2-5; D gene ambiguous. Germline CDR1 is WNHNN and CDR2 is SYGVQD (reference sequence). Trimming took 0 bases from V and 1 from J, leaving 3 bases between them. This CDR3 is built from 13 residues. The CDR3 loop reads CASSESPQETQYF. CDR3 coding DNA: TGCGCCAGCAGTGAGTCCCCCCAAGAGACCCAGTACTTC.

This clone was detected a few times. The J gene is TRBJ2-1, the V gene TRBV6-5; a possible D gene is TRBD1 (6 bases). The germline V and J ends were trimmed by 7 bases and 4 bases, with 20 bases remaining between them. CDR1 and CDR2 from the germline V gene are MNHEY and SVGAGI. The CDR3 contains 16 residues. CDR3 nucleotide sequence: TGTGCCAGCACAAAGAGTAGGGGGAGATCATACAATGAGCAGTTCTTC. Its translation is CASTKSRGRSYNEQFF.

The chain couples TRBV5-1 to TRBJ2-5, with D possibly being TRBD1 (6 bases). Trimming pared 5 bases from V and 8 bases from J, leaving 16 bases between. This CDR3 has 13 residues. Germline values: CDR1 SGHRS, CDR2 YFSETQ. For the CDR3, the DNA is TGCGCCAGCAGGTCACAGGGTTTTGATACCCAGTACTTC. The encoded protein is CASRSQGFDTQYF.

This clone was counted at least ten times. V usage is TRBV12-3 or TRBV12-4 and J usage is TRBJ2-1; D ambiguous. The CDR3 has 16 amino acids. Between the trimmed V and J ends, which lost 2 bases and 1 base, there was a span of 12 bases. CDR3 residues: CASSLRGPGSYNEQFF. DNA of the CDR3: TGTGCCAGCAGTTTACGCGGTCCAGGTTCCTACAATGAGCAGTTCTTC.

V gene TRBV12-3 or TRBV12-4 combines with J gene TRBJ1-6; no definite D call. V was clipped by 5 bases and J by 8 bases, with 16 bases between them. The CDR3 spans 15 residues. CDR3: CASSEGGSGYSPLHF. Written as DNA, the CDR3 is TGTGCCAGCAGTGAGGGCGGGTCAGGTTATTCACCCCTCCACTTT.

The V gene is TRBV27, the J gene TRBJ1-3, with D maybe TRBD1 (6 bases). This CDR3 contains 16 residues. The germline V and J ends were trimmed by 4 bases and 4 bases, with 17 bases remaining between them. Germline V CDR1 and CDR2: MNHEY, SMNVEV (reference sequence). In nucleotides, the CDR3 is TGTGCCAGCAGTTCCCCAGGGACATTTCTCGGAAACACCATATATTTT. Its protein product is CASSSPGTFLGNTIYF.

This clone was counted at least ten times. J is TRBJ2-3 and V is TRBV5-1; D gene uncertain. V lost 0 bases and J 2 bases, leaving 7 bases between the germline ends. Germline-derived CDR1 and CDR2 are SGHRS and YFSETQ. The CDR3 has 14 residues. The CDR3 loop reads CASSLGLFTDTQYF. CDR3 nucleotides: TGCGCCAGCAGCTTGGGTCTATTCACAGATACGCAGTATTTT.

This clone is categorized as medium-sized. The gene calls are TRBV11-3 and TRBJ2-2; D unclear. The V end lost 5 bases, the J end lost 4 bases, and 8 bases lay between the germline ends. The CDR3 is made up of 13 amino acids. Looked up from germline, CDR1 is SGHNT and CDR2 is YENEEA. This CDR3 reads CASSPRGTGELFF. DNA of the CDR3: TGTGCCAGCAGCCCACGTGGCACCGGGGAGCTGTTTTTT. The whole variable domain, remainder taken from reference TRBV11-3 and TRBJ2-2, is EAGVVQSPRYKIIEKKQPVAFWCNPISGHNTLYWYLQNLGQGPELLIRYENEEAVDDSQLPKDRFSAERLKGVDSTLKIQPAELGDSAVYLCASSPRGTGELFFGEGSRLTVL.

In the case of this clone: The junction departs from germline at one end; a sequencing error may be responsible. The gene calls are TRBV28 and TRBJ1-3; D call uncertain. The CDR3 loop spans 14 amino acids. Germline V gene data show CDR1 as MDHEN and CDR2 as SYDVKM. CDR3 bases: TGTGCCAGCAGTTTATGGTGGTCTGGATACACCATATATTTT. This codes for CASSLWWSGYTIYF.

On this clone: At one end the junction does not follow the germline gene, possibly because of a read error. This chain joins TRBV6-6 and TRBJ1-1; 8 bases fit TRBD1. The CDR3 is 14 amino acids. Germline V gene sequence: CDR1 MNHNY, CDR2 SVGAGI (reference sequence). Here the CDR3 reads CASIYGTGGSGAFF. The DNA of the CDR3 is TGTGCCAGCATTTACGGGACAGGTGGCTCGGGAGCTTTCTTT.

The rearrangement joins TRBV3-1 to TRBJ1-2, with D perhaps matching TRBD1 (5 bases). The germline gives CDR1 LGHDT, CDR2 YNNKEL (reference sequence). The CDR3 has 16 amino acids. V was shortened by 0 bases and J by 4 bases, with 15 bases between the two germline ends. As DNA, the CDR3 is TGTGCCAGCAGCCAAGATATTGGGCAGGGAGGCTATGGCTACACCTTC. The encoded protein is CASSQDIGQGGYGYTF. Variable domain in full (rest from reference TRBV3-1 and TRBJ1-2): DTAVSQTPKYLVTQMGNDKSIKCEQNLGHDTMYWYKQDSKKFLKIMFSYNNKELIINETVPNRFSPKSPDKAHLNLHINSLELGDSAVYFCASSQDIGQGGYGYTFGSGTRLTVV.

This clone was recorded a few times. The CDR3 is CASSDSSGGDSDTQYF. CDR3 nucleotides: TGTGCCAGCAGTGACTCAAGCGGGGGGGACTCAGATACGCAGTATTTT. The rearrangement links TRBV6-4 to TRBJ2-3, with TRBD2 matching 10 bases. CDR3 length: 16 residues. Trimming took 0 bases from V and 4 from J; bases not matched to a gene: 4. In germline, CDR1 is MRHNA, CDR2 SNTAGT.